This TCR beta chain is from a study of cytomegalovirus exposure and HLA in healthy donors. Study-level findings and limits: As was reported, the classifier diagnosed cytomegalovirus status with high specificity and sensitivity. Follow-up analysis found HLA locus-dependent TCR association rates, highest for DRB1 and lowest for HLA-C. Later analysis reportedly placed an Asian-associated ancestry cluster below the roughly 640-donor mean in N-insertions. Looking again later, the authors saw that most CMV-associated TCR beta chains seemed HLA-restricted.

Remarks on this clone: Antigen: not known.

CDR1 and CDR2 from the germline V gene are SGHDT and YYEEEE. The CDR3 sequence is 15 residues long. V was shortened by 6 bases and J by 0 bases, with 15 bases between the two germline ends. The PCR employed 60 Vbeta primers together with 13 Jbeta primers. Clones were read by immunoSEQ multiplex PCR, and TCRdb kept only the in-frame ones, dropping some. This listing includes some 150,000 clones. The rearrangement uses TRBV5-6 and TRBJ2-5, with a possible D match to TRBD2 (5 bases). The clonotype was recovered from a young woman in good health and CMV-seronegative. Sequenced input: PBMCs. The CDR3 sequence: CASMGNPGYQETQYF. CDR3 nucleotide sequence: TGTGCCAGCATGGGGAACCCGGGGTACCAAGAGACCCAGTACTTC.